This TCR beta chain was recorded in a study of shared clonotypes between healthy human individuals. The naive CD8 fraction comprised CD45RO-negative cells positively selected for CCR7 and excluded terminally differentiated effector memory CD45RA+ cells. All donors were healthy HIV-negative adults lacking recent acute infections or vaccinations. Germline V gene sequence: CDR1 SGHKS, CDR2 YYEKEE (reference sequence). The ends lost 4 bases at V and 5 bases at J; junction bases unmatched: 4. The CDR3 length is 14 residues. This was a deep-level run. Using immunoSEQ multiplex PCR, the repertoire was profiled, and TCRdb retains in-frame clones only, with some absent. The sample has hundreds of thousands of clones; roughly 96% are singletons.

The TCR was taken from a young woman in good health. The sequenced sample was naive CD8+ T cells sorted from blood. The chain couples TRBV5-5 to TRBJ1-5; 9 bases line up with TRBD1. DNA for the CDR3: TGTGCCAGCAGCGCACGGACAGGGGATCAGCCCCAGCATTTT. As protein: CASSARTGDQPQHF.